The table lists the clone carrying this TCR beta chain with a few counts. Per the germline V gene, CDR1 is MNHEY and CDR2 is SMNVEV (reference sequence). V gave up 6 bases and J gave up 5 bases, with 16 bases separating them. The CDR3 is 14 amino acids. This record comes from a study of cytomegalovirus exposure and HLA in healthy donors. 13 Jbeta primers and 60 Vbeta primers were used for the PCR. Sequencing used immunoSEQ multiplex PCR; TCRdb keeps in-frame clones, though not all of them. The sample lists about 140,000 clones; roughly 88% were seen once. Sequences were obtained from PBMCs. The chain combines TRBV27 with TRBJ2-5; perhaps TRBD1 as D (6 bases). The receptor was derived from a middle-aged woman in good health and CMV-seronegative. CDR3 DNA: TGTGCCAGCAGCTATACAGGGTTCGGCGAGACCCAGTACTTC. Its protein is CASSYTGFGETQYF.